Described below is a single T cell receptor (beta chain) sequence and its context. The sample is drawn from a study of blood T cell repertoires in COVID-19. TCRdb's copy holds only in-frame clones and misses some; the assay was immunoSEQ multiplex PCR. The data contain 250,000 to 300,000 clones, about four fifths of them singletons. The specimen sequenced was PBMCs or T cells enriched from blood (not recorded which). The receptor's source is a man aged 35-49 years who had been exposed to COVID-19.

CDR3 region: CASSGDRPNGYTF. The DNA of the CDR3 is TGTGCCAGCAGTGGGGACAGACCTAATGGCTACACCTTC. V is TRBV2 and J is TRBJ1-2; 7 bases align to TRBD1. This CDR3 has 13 residues. V was pared by 4 bases and J by 6 bases, with 5 bases of the junction left unmatched. Looked up from germline, CDR1 is SNHLY and CDR2 is FYNNEI.